The clone carrying this T cell receptor beta chain occurred a few times. Its antigen is unidentified. This CDR3 spans 15 amino acids. Trimming removed 3 bases at V and 8 bases at J, with 19 bases between. Germline CDR1 and CDR2: DFQATT and SNEGSKA (reference sequence). These data belong to a study of post-analysis software for immune sequencing data. On the study more broadly: There were relapsing-remitting, secondary progressive and progressive-relapsing multiple sclerosis among the disease courses included. Study-level results: Patients used five TRBV segments, including TRBV5-6, TRBV5-1 and TRBV20-1, more often than controls. There was significantly lower normalized Chao1 diversity in multiple sclerosis patients than in controls.

The TCR beta cDNA libraries contained unique molecular identifiers. Input amounts of about 0.85 to 11 million T cells were used. These gave about 500,000 cDNA molecules, so each molecule approximated one T cell. TCRdb reanalysed the PCR reads using MiXCR and keeps one entry per CDR3 protein. This table holds about 200,000 distinct CDR3 sequences, about 30% found once. Source material: blood. This rearrangement joins TRBV20-1 to TRBJ1-4, with D perhaps TRBD1 (5 bases). The TCR sequence derives from a girl aged 2-17 years with multiple sclerosis. In DNA form, the CDR3 reads TGCAGTGCTAGGACGACCGGGTCGTGGGGCGAAAAACTGTTTTTT. It translates to CSARTTGSWGEKLFF.